This TCR beta chain is drawn from a study of blood T cell repertoires in COVID-19. Study-wide background: PBMCs, B-cell-depleted T cells, or T cells were the source of the cDNA or gDNA that made up the material.

Germline loops: CDR1 SGHDT, CDR2 YYEEEE. V dropped 2 bases and J dropped 6 bases, with 9 bases sitting between them. The CDR3 has 12 residues. Source study methods: Amplification of reference gene primers provided the estimated nucleated cell counts. Profiled with immunoSEQ multiplex PCR; TCRdb holds only in-frame clones, not every one. V and J calls plus clone size are reproduced from that table; the DNA served to infer D and trimming. This sample has around 180,000 clones; more than 75% occur once, and the top ten carry 2% to 3%. This TCR came from a man aged 35 to 55 with active or convalescent COVID-19. Input material: peripheral blood. V usage is TRBV5-6 and J usage is TRBJ2-7; D is possibly TRBD1 (6 bases). The CDR3 loop is CASSFLGGEQYF. CDR3 nucleotides: TGTGCCAGCAGCTTTCTAGGGGGCGAGCAGTACTTC.